What follows are 21 T cell receptor beta chains derived from one specimen sequenced in a study of blood T cell repertoires in COVID-19. Clones were sequenced by immunoSEQ multiplex PCR, and TCRdb holds only the in-frame ones, with some missing. The sample lists approximately 110,000 clones, under 75% seen once, with roughly 6% in the top ten. The material sequenced was peripheral blood. The receptors were sampled from a man at least 80 years old with acute or convalescent COVID-19.

This clone was counted between two and nine times. The chain combines TRBV3-1 (or the pseudogene TRBV3-2) with TRBJ2-7; 9 bases fit TRBD1. V shed 6 bases and J 1 base; nucleotides not matched to a gene: 7. Germline CDR1 LGHDT, CDR2 YNNKEL (reference sequence). The CDR3 totals 15 residues. The CDR3 DNA sequence: TGTGCCAGCAGTTCAGGACAGGGGTCTTCCTACGAGCAGTACTTC. Its protein product is CASSSGQGSSYEQYF.

A few counts support this clone. The chain's CDR3 is CAWRSGGPLYEQYF. CDR3 nucleotide sequence: TGTGCCTGGAGGAGCGGGGGTCCACTCTACGAGCAGTACTTC. The rearrangement joins TRBV30 to TRBJ2-7; 8 bases match TRBD2. Germline V gives CDR1 GTSNPN, CDR2 SVGIG (reference sequence). The V segment lost 3 bases and the J segment 3 bases; nucleotides outside the gene matches: 7. This CDR3 is built from 14 residues.

The chain has TRBV5-1 and TRBJ1-1, with D possibly matching TRBD1 (6 bases). CDR1 is SGHRS, CDR2 YFSETQ, per germline. This CDR3 has 14 amino acids. V gave up 4 bases and J gave up 1 base, with 11 bases separating them. CDR3: CASSGGASNTEAFF. CDR3 DNA sequence: TGCGCCAGCAGCGGGGGGGCTTCGAACACTGAAGCTTTCTTT.

This chain connects TRBV30 to TRBJ1-1, with D unclear. The length of the CDR3 is 13 residues. CDR1 is GTSNPN and CDR2 is SVGIG in the germline V gene (reference sequence). V lost 3 bases to trimming and J lost 3 bases, with 11 bases between them. CDR3 residues: CAWSTETHTEAFF. Written as DNA, the CDR3 is TGTGCCTGGAGCACCGAGACACACACTGAAGCTTTCTTT.

The chain combines TRBV29-1 with TRBJ2-3; possible D gene TRBD2, 6 bases. This CDR3 has 16 residues. V was shortened by 1 base and J by 0 bases, with 14 bases between the two germline ends. Per the germline V gene, CDR1 is SQVTM and CDR2 is ANQGSEA. The CDR3, as DNA: TGCAGCGTTGAAGGTCGTTTGGGACTTAGCACAGATACGCAGTATTTT. Translation: CSVEGRLGLSTDTQYF.

The chain links TRBV6-5 to TRBJ1-4; D is perhaps TRBD1 (5 bases). With 5 bases removed from V and 8 bases from J, the gap between germline ends came to 15 bases. CDR1 and CDR2 from the germline V gene are MNHEY and SVGAGI. This CDR3 is 14 amino acids long. In nucleotides, the CDR3 is TGTGCCAGCAGTACTCAGGGTAGAGTCGAAAAACTGTTTTTT. This encodes CASSTQGRVEKLFF.

This clone was observed a single time. This rearrangement joins TRBV24-1 to TRBJ2-1; 7 bases map to TRBD2. J was trimmed by 9 bases and V by 3 bases; bases with no gene match: 10. The CDR3 has 15 residues. The germline CDR1 and CDR2 sequences are KGHDR and SFDVKD. The CDR3 bases are TGTGCCACCAGTGATGTGGTTTCGGGGGGAAGTGAGCAGTTCTTC. Translating it yields CATSDVVSGGSEQFF.

The V call is TRBV5-6, the J call TRBJ1-6; TRBD1 might be the D (6 bases). The CDR3 length is 12 residues. CDR1 SGHDT and CDR2 YYEEEE come from the germline V gene. V lost 4 bases and J lost 13, with 12 bases in between. The chain's CDR3 is CASSPRGGPLHF. In DNA form, the CDR3 reads TGTGCCAGCAGCCCTAGGGGGGGGCCCCTCCACTTT.

In its sample, this clone was seen once. CDR3 coding DNA: TGCAGCGTCTGCTCGGTCGCTGAGCAGTTCTTC. It codes for CSVCSVAEQFF. The rearrangement links TRBV29-1 to TRBJ2-1; unclear D gene. The CDR3 length is 11 residues. Germline lookup yields CDR1 SQVTM and CDR2 ANQGSEA. Trimming pared 6 bases from V and 9 bases from J, leaving 12 bases between.

In its sample, this clone was seen a few times. This CDR3 is CAISESTSDTEAFF. The CDR3 DNA reads as TGTGCCATCAGTGAGTCGACTTCTGACACTGAAGCTTTCTTT. The chain is built from TRBV10-3 and TRBJ1-1; D is unclear. V lost 0 bases to trimming and J lost 3 bases, with 8 bases between them. CDR1 and CDR2 (germline): ENHRY, SYGVKD. CDR3 length equals 14 residues.

The V call is TRBV21-1, the J call TRBJ1-6. TRBV21-1 is deemed a pseudogene. The CDR3 runs to 19 residues. CDR3 protein: CASSQLGRVEKGVNSPLHF. CDR3 in DNA: TGTGCCAGCAGCCAACTTGGGAGGGTGGAAAAGGGAGTTAATTCACCCCTCCACTTT.

The gene calls are TRBV2 and TRBJ2-6; tentatively, D is TRBD1 (6 bases). Trimming shortened V by 3 bases and J by 3 bases, and 12 bases separated the two germline ends. CDR3 length: 16 amino acids. Looked up from germline, CDR1 is SNHLY and CDR2 is FYNNEI. The CDR3 sequence: CASSEGAYRGANVLTF. CDR3 nucleotides: TGTGCCAGCAGTGAGGGGGCATACCGTGGGGCCAACGTCCTGACTTTC.

The table lists this clone with a few counts. The J gene is TRBJ1-5, the V gene TRBV15; TRBD1 is a possible D gene (6 bases). This CDR3 comprises 14 residues. The ends were cut back, 4 bases at V and 11 bases at J, with 18 bases in the middle. Germline V CDR1 and CDR2: LNHNV, YYDKDF (reference sequence). The CDR3 region has the DNA TGTGCCACCAGCATCGACAGGTGGGGTGAGGCCCAGCATTTT. This encodes CATSIDRWGEAQHF.

V gene TRBV7-8 combines with J gene TRBJ1-2; D not resolved. Germline assignment: CDR1 SGHVS and CDR2 FQNEAQ. Deletions cut 0 bases from V and 4 bases from J, with 9 bases between. CDR3 length: 14 amino acids. DNA for the CDR3: TGTGCCAGCAGCTTAGCGCCCGGTCCCTATGGCTACACCTTC. It translates to CASSLAPGPYGYTF.

A few counts support this clone. This chain joins TRBV7-8 and TRBJ1-4, with D possibly being TRBD1 (5 bases). Per germline, CDR1 SGHVS and CDR2 FQNEAQ. V dropped 5 bases and J dropped 7 bases, with 23 bases sitting between them. The CDR3 length is 17 residues. The CDR3 DNA is TGTGCCAGCAGCCCCCACCTGAGCGGGGGAGGTGGTGAAAAACTGTTTTTT. It yields the protein CASSPHLSGGGGEKLFF.

The chain is built from TRBV9 and TRBJ2-7; 9 bases line up with TRBD2. Germline V lookup: CDR1 SGDLS, CDR2 YYNGEE. The CDR3 consists of 13 residues. The ends lost 6 bases at V and 4 bases at J; junction bases unmatched: 5. The CDR3 sequence: CASNSGSEYEQYF. Written as DNA, the CDR3 is TGTGCCAGCAATAGCGGGAGTGAGTACGAGCAGTACTTC.

The J gene is TRBJ1-1, the V gene TRBV30; D is perhaps TRBD1 (5 bases). Trimming shortened V by 0 bases and J by 2 bases, and 10 bases separated the two germline ends. Per the germline V gene, CDR1 is GTSNPN and CDR2 is SVGIG (reference sequence). The CDR3 spans 14 residues. In DNA form, the CDR3 reads TGTGCCTGGAGTGTTGGGGCTGGCAACACTGAAGCTTTCTTT. It translates to CAWSVGAGNTEAFF.

The rearrangement joins TRBV4-2 to TRBJ2-2, with 13 positions matching TRBD2. This CDR3 contains 16 residues. The germline V gene encodes CDR1 LGHNA and CDR2 YNFKEQ. J gave up 5 bases and V 2 bases, and 2 bases lay outside the gene matches. The CDR3 DNA reads as TGTGCCAGCAGCCAAAGGACTAGCGGGAGTACCGGGGAGCTGTTTTTT. Translated, it gives CASSQRTSGSTGELFF.

The chain recombines TRBV6-5 with TRBJ2-2; maybe TRBD2 (5 bases). Trimming stripped 0 bases from V and 5 bases from J, with 7 bases between. The CDR3 is 14 residues long. Per the germline V gene, CDR1 is MNHEY and CDR2 is SVGAGI. The CDR3 here is CASSYSQRTGELFF. The CDR3 DNA sequence: TGTGCCAGCAGTTACTCGCAGCGGACCGGGGAGCTGTTTTTT.

This chain links TRBV27 with TRBJ2-4; 8 nucleotides agree with TRBD1. The V gene's germline CDR1 is MNHEY and CDR2 SMNVEV (reference sequence). J lost 6 bases, V lost 4 bases, and 11 bases had no gene match. The length of the CDR3 is 16 residues. CDR3 loop: CASSSSLARGRNIQYF. Here the CDR3 DNA reads TGTGCCAGCAGTTCGTCTCTCGCCAGGGGGCGAAACATTCAGTACTTC.

There are a few counts of this clone. V usage is TRBV2 and J usage is TRBJ2-7; D unclear. Germline-derived CDR1 and CDR2 are SNHLY and FYNNEI. The CDR3 is made up of 14 amino acids. Between the trimmed V and J ends, which lost 2 bases and 5 bases, there was a span of 13 bases. CDR3 nucleotide sequence: TGTGCCAGCAGTGAAAAAACACCCTTGGACGAGCAGTACTTC. Its translation: CASSEKTPLDEQYF. The whole variable domain, filled in from reference TRBV2 and TRBJ2-7, reads EPEVTQTPSHQVTQMGQEVILRCVPISNHLYFYWYRQILGQKVEFLVSFYNNEISEKSEIFDDQFSVERPDGSNFTLKIRSTKLEDSAMYFCASSEKTPLDEQYFGPGTRLTVT.